These T cell receptor beta chains were read from a single sample in a study of T cell responses to AZD1222 COVID-19 vaccine. Assay used: immunoSEQ multiplex PCR; TCRdb lists only in-frame clones, some missing. Found here are under 150,000 clones, roughly 92% of them singletons; the top ten hold around 1.1%. This specimen consisted of peripheral blood, obtained 28 days after the second AZD1222 dose. The receptors were sampled from an adult who received the AZD1222 COVID-19 vaccine. CDR3s include the opening cysteine and the closing phenylalanine or tryptophan. Each record gives: clone size, D gene, V gene, J gene, CDR3 protein, CDR3 DNA. The D gene is left open where the match is weak. Rows may omit the clone size; those that give it use once, few, many or a size class.

NA,TRBD1,TRBV7-8,TRBJ2-7,CASSQPRDRVYPDEQYF,TGTGCCAGCAGCCAACCCCGGGACAGGGTTTACCCGGACGAGCAGTACTTC
once,NA,TRBV7-2,TRBJ1-3,CASSFRVSVISGNTIYF,TGTGCCAGCAGCTTCCGAGTTTCCGTCATCTCTGGAAACACCATATATTTT
NA,NA,TRBV4-3,TRBJ1-5,CASSHRRGGNQPQHF,TGCGCCAGCAGCCATAGGAGGGGTGGCAATCAGCCCCAGCATTTT
NA,NA,TRBV28,TRBJ2-3,CASSSGTSTDTQYF,TGTGCCAGCAGTAGCGGTACTAGCACAGATACGCAGTATTTT
NA,NA,TRBV6-2/TRBV6-3,TRBJ2-1,CASSRTNNEQFF,TGTGCCAGCAGCCGCACTAACAATGAGCAGTTCTTC
NA,TRBD2,TRBV7-2,TRBJ2-5,CASRPAAGGETQYF,TGTGCCAGCAGGCCTGCCGCGGGGGGAGAGACCCAGTACTTC
NA,TRBD2,TRBV7-8,TRBJ2-1,CASSLAAGGSSYNEQFF,TGTGCCAGCAGCTTAGCCGCGGGAGGGAGCTCCTACAATGAGCAGTTCTTC
once,TRBD2,TRBV2,TRBJ2-3,CASSRTSGGTDTQYF,TGTGCCAGCAGTAGGACTAGCGGGGGCACAGATACGCAGTATTTT
NA,TRBD1,TRBV29-1,TRBJ2-3,CSVYSQTGGGADTQYF,TGCAGCGTTTACTCCCAGACAGGGGGCGGGGCAGATACGCAGTATTTT
NA,NA,TRBV7-8,TRBJ1-6,CASSLPGGTEASPLHF,TGTGCCAGCAGCTTACCAGGAGGGACGGAGGCGTCACCCCTCCACTTT
NA,NA,TRBV11-2,TRBJ1-1,CASSSTGQKAFF,TGTGCCAGCAGCTCAACAGGACAGAAAGCTTTCTTT
NA,NA,TRBV27,TRBJ1-2,CASSATPTGGGGGYTF,TGTGCCAGCAGTGCAACCCCCACAGGAGGAGGTGGAGGCTACACCTTC
NA,NA,TRBV12-2,TRBJ1-2,CASRFISRNNYGYTF,TGTGCAAGTCGCTTTATTTCCAGAAATAACTATGGCTACACCTTC
NA,NA,TRBV4-3,TRBJ1-1,CASSQTLRGGGNTEAFF,TGCGCCAGCAGCCAAACCCTTAGGGGGGGAGGCAACACTGAAGCTTTCTTT
NA,NA,TRBV30,TRBJ2-7,CAWSVGQWGEQYF,TGTGCCTGGAGTGTAGGGCAGTGGGGCGAGCAGTACTTC
once,NA,TRBV7-9,TRBJ1-5,CASSFGGQPQHF,TGTGCCAGCAGCTTTGGCGGGCAGCCCCAGCATTTT
NA,NA,TRBV28,TRBJ2-1,CASSLLGPPAYNEQFF,TGTGCCAGCAGTTTATTGGGGCCCCCTGCCTACAATGAGCAGTTCTTC
NA,NA,TRBV19,TRBJ2-7,CASSITESYEQYF,TGTGCCAGTAGTATTACCGAGTCCTACGAGCAGTACTTC
NA,NA,TRBV5-6,TRBJ1-4,CASSNPGHSTRQPEKLFF,TGTGCCAGCAGCAATCCGGGACACTCAACACGTCAGCCCGAAAAACTGTTTTTT
NA,NA,TRBV4-2,TRBJ2-7,CASSQELQYGARAYEQYF,TGTGCCAGCAGCCAAGAGCTTCAGTACGGGGCCCGAGCCTACGAGCAGTACTTC
NA,NA,TRBV12-3/TRBV12-4,TRBJ1-1,CASSYLGYTEAFF,TGTGCCAGCAGTTACTTGGGTTACACTGAAGCTTTCTTT
few,NA,TRBV6-4,TRBJ2-3,CASSKGEVPDTQYF,TGTGCCAGCAGTAAAGGGGAGGTCCCAGATACGCAGTATTTT
NA,NA,TRBV24-1,TRBJ1-5,CATSARTINGPQHF,TGTGCCACCAGTGCTAGGACTATTAACGGGCCCCAGCATTTT
NA,NA,TRBV27,TRBJ2-2,CASSYSQGRRELFF,TGTGCCAGCAGTTATAGCCAGGGACGAAGGGAGCTGTTTTTT
NA,NA,TRBV5-8,TRBJ1-3,CASSRGTGSGNTIYF,TGTGCCAGCAGCCGTGGGACGGGCTCTGGAAACACCATATATTTT
NA,NA,TRBV20-1,TRBJ1-5,CSASSGNQPQHF,TGCAGTGCTAGTTCAGGGAATCAGCCCCAGCATTTT
NA,NA,TRBV9,TRBJ2-3,CASSAGDRDTQYF,TGTGCCAGCAGCGCAGGGGACCGGGATACGCAGTATTTT
NA,TRBD2,TRBV5-8,TRBJ2-2,CASSSPLTSGNTGELFF,TGTGCCAGCAGCTCCCCGTTGACTAGCGGCAACACCGGGGAGCTGTTTTTT
NA,NA,TRBV4-1,TRBJ2-1,CASSQGINNEQFF,TGCGCCAGCAGCCAAGGGATAAACAATGAGCAGTTCTTC
NA,TRBD1,TRBV19,TRBJ2-5,CASSNQGDWETQYF,TGTGCCAGTAGTAACCAGGGGGATTGGGAGACCCAGTACTTC
NA,NA,TRBV7-9,TRBJ2-7,CASSPGASASYEQYF,TGTGCCAGCAGCCCCGGGGCTAGCGCCTCCTACGAGCAGTACTTC
NA,NA,TRBV6-5,TRBJ1-4,CASSTPGTDNEKLFF,TGTGCCAGCAGCACACCCGGGACGGATAATGAAAAACTGTTTTTT
NA,TRBD1,TRBV6-2/TRBV6-3,TRBJ1-2,CASSYDRGGGYTF,TGTGCCAGCAGTTACGACAGGGGAGGTGGCTACACCTTC
NA,NA,TRBV7-9,TRBJ1-6,CASSLNSDSPLHF,TGTGCCAGCAGCTTAAACAGTGATTCACCCCTCCACTTT
NA,NA,TRBV7-9,TRBJ2-1,CASSLVGSYNEQFF,TGTGCCAGCAGCTTAGTGGGGAGCTACAATGAGCAGTTCTTC
NA,NA,TRBV18,TRBJ1-1,CASSPPSARGTEAFF,TGTGCCAGCTCACCACCCTCCGCGCGGGGGACTGAAGCTTTCTTT
NA,NA,TRBV30,TRBJ2-2,CAWSARLGELFF,TGTGCCTGGAGTGCCCGGCTCGGGGAGCTGTTTTTT
NA,TRBD1,TRBV5-1,TRBJ2-1,CASSLASGTGYNEQFF,TGCGCCAGCAGCTTGGCTTCCGGGACAGGCTACAATGAGCAGTTCTTC
NA,TRBD1,TRBV11-2,TRBJ2-2,CASSLRDRGNQAGGELFF,TGTGCCAGCAGCCTCCGGGACAGGGGTAATCAGGCAGGCGGGGAGCTGTTTTTT
NA,NA,TRBV7-3,TRBJ2-2,CASSLNLNTGELFF,TGTGCCAGCAGCCTAAACTTGAACACCGGGGAGCTGTTTTTT
few,NA,TRBV12-5,TRBJ2-2,CASAAWGAGTGELFF,TGTGCTAGTGCAGCGTGGGGCGCAGGCACCGGGGAGCTGTTTTTT
NA,TRBD1,TRBV15,TRBJ1-5,CATSRRDSHQPQHF,TGTGCCACCAGCAGACGGGACAGCCATCAGCCCCAGCATTTT
NA,NA,TRBV11-3,TRBJ2-1,CASSSSLGNEQFF,TGTGCCAGCAGCTCGTCCTTGGGCAATGAGCAGTTCTTC
NA,NA,TRBV6-1,TRBJ1-2,CASSEPQGWDGYTF,TGTGCCAGCAGTGAGCCTCAGGGATGGGATGGCTACACCTTC
NA,TRBD2,TRBV5-1,TRBJ2-1,CASSKLAGEYNEQFF,TGCGCCAGCAGCAAACTAGCGGGGGAGTACAATGAGCAGTTCTTC
once,NA,TRBV29-1,TRBJ1-3,CSVYRVPGNTIYF,TGCAGCGTTTACAGGGTTCCGGGAAACACCATATATTTT